The 14 T cell receptor beta chains below were found in one sample sequenced in a study of T-cell reconstitution after alpha-beta-depleted transplantation in children. TCRbeta library construction was performed incorporating unique molecular identifiers. TCRdb independently ran MiXCR on the PCR reads; one entry per CDR3 protein. In the table there are approximately 220,000 distinct CDR3 sequences, over 15% of which are singletons. This specimen consisted of PBMCs, mostly from graft donor cells, obtained 360 days after TCRalphabeta/CD19-depleted stem cell transplant. These receptors originate from a male patient aged 2 to 10 who had a stem cell transplant for acute lymphoblastic leukemia, so the T cells may come from the graft donor.

In its sample, this clonotype was seen a few times. This chain connects TRBV18 to TRBJ2-7; TRBD1 matches at 9 bases. This CDR3 spans 15 amino acids. The germline gives CDR1 KGHSH, CDR2 LQKENI. The V and J ends lost 3 bases and 7 bases, in that order; junction bases with no gene match: 10. As DNA, the CDR3 is TGTGCCAGCTCACCGCCGGGACAGGGCTCTGGGGAGCAGTACTTC. Protein product: CASSPPGQGSGEQYF.

The chain joins TRBV28 to TRBJ2-5, with D tentatively TRBD1 or TRBD2 (6 bases each). The CDR3 loop spans 12 amino acids. The V end lost 7 bases, the J end lost 5 bases, and 11 bases lay between the germline ends. Germline CDR1 and CDR2: MDHEN and SYDVKM. The CDR3 bases are TGTGCCAGCATTGGGGGGCAGGAGACCCAGTACTTC. Encoded protein: CASIGGQETQYF. The variable domain in full, with the rest retrieved from reference TRBV28 and TRBJ2-5, is DVKVTQSSRYLVKRTGEKVFLECVQDMDHENMFWYRQDPGLGLRLIYFSYDVKMKEKGDIPEGYSVSREKKERFSLILESASTNQTSMYLCASIGGQETQYFGPGTRLLVL.

In its sample, this clonotype was seen many times. The chain is built from TRBV10-1 and TRBJ2-3; 7 bases agree with TRBD1. Losses at the gene ends were 4 bases for V and 2 bases for J; bases not matched to a gene: 21. The CDR3 has 20 amino acids. CDR1 is WNHNN and CDR2 is SYGVQD in the germline V gene (reference sequence). CDR3 protein: CASSVGRRGLGGAHTDTQYF. DNA for the CDR3: TGCGCCAGCAGTGTTGGTCGTCGGGGCTTAGGGGGCGCCCACACAGATACGCAGTATTTT.

This clonotype showed up just a few times. The V call is TRBV12-3 or TRBV12-4, the J call TRBJ2-7; D assignment may be TRBD1 or TRBD2 (5 bases each). There are 15 residues in the CDR3. The V end lost 1 base, the J end lost 3 bases, and 13 bases lay between the germline ends. The CDR3 nucleotides are TGTGCCAGCAGTTTAGAGAGGGGTGCGATCTACGAGCAGTACTTC. It codes for CASSLERGAIYEQYF.

V gene TRBV5-1 combines with J gene TRBJ2-5; D tentatively fits TRBD1 or TRBD2 (5 bases each). This CDR3 has 13 residues. V gave up 0 bases and J gave up 7 bases, with 10 bases separating them. CDR1 is SGHRS and CDR2 is YFSETQ in the germline V gene. The chain's CDR3 is CASSLGDGGTQYF. In DNA form, the CDR3 reads TGCGCCAGCAGCTTGGGGGACGGCGGGACCCAGTACTTC.

V gene TRBV29-1 combines with J gene TRBJ2-1; TRBD2 matches at 7 bases. Germline lookup yields CDR1 SQVTM and CDR2 ANQGSEA. The CDR3 spans 14 residues. Unmatched junction bases numbered 15, after V lost 8 bases and J lost 8 bases. CDR3 protein: CSPMGGGRIDEQFF. For the CDR3, the DNA is TGCAGCCCGATGGGGGGGGGGAGAATAGATGAGCAGTTCTTC.

The chain employs TRBV20-1 and TRBJ1-2; 7 bases are a match to TRBD1. V lost 6 bases, J lost 2 bases, and 9 bases stayed unmatched. Per the germline V gene, CDR1 is DFQATT and CDR2 is SNEGSKA (reference sequence). CDR3 size: 14 residues. The CDR3 protein is CSALRQGNNYGYTF. CDR3 DNA: TGCAGTGCCCTTAGACAGGGTAACAACTATGGCTACACCTTC.

The chain recombines TRBV11-3 with TRBJ2-3; 7 bases agree with TRBD1. The germline V gene encodes CDR1 SGHNT and CDR2 YENEEA. Losses at the gene ends were 5 bases for V and 1 base for J; bases not matched to a gene: 3. This CDR3 contains 14 residues. CDR3 sequence (DNA): TGTGCCAGCAGCGCCGACAGGGGCACAGATACGCAGTATTTT. This translates into CASSADRGTDTQYF.

This clonotype was picked up a small number of times. The chain is built from TRBV7-2 and TRBJ2-4; 7 bases match TRBD1. The CDR3 runs to 14 residues. Germline values: CDR1 SGHTA, CDR2 FQGNSA. The V gene end was trimmed by 9 bases and the J gene end by 1 base; junction bases not matched to a gene: 6. CDR3 region: CASGTAGAKNIQYF. The CDR3 nucleotides are TGTGCCAGTGGGACAGCTGGGGCCAAAAACATTCAGTACTTC.

The CDR3 nucleotides are TGTGCCAGCAGCCTCAGTCGGACCGGTGGGGGGGAAGCTTTCTTT. Amino acid sequence: CASSLSRTGGGEAFF. The chain has TRBV6-1 and TRBJ1-1, with D perhaps TRBD1 (5 bases). The CDR3 contains 15 residues. The germline V gene has CDR1 MNHNS and CDR2 SASEGT. Trimming removed 6 bases at V and 8 bases at J, with 22 bases between.

This clonotype was seen many times. This rearrangement joins TRBV24-1 to TRBJ2-7, with TRBD1 matching over 7 bases. The germline CDR1 and CDR2 sequences are KGHDR and SFDVKD. The CDR3 loop spans 15 amino acids. The ends lost 4 bases at V and 0 bases at J; junction bases unmatched: 5. CDR3 DNA sequence: TGTGCCACCAGTGACGCGGACAGGCCCTCCTACGAGCAGTACTTC. Protein sequence: CATSDADRPSYEQYF.

This clonotype was recorded at least ten times. This sequence joins TRBV18 and TRBJ1-3; no clear D. CDR3 length equals 17 residues. Trimming removed 0 bases from V and 2 bases from J, with 14 bases in between. The V gene's germline CDR1 is KGHSH and CDR2 LQKENI. The CDR3 loop reads CASSPPTYGDPGNTIYF. CDR3 coding DNA: TGTGCCAGCTCACCACCGACATATGGGGATCCTGGAAACACCATATATTTT.

This clonotype was detected a few times. V is TRBV4-3 and J is TRBJ2-7; D perhaps matches TRBD1 (6 bases). Trimming removed 2 bases at V and 1 base at J, with 12 bases between. Germline values: CDR1 LGHNA, CDR2 YSLEER. The CDR3 totals 15 residues. This chain's CDR3 is CASSQSRDISYEQYF. The CDR3 nucleotides are TGCGCCAGCAGCCAATCCAGGGACATTTCCTACGAGCAGTACTTC.

There are a few counts of this clonotype. The chain links TRBV5-1 to TRBJ2-5, with unresolved D. Germline V lookup: CDR1 SGHRS, CDR2 YFSETQ. Trimming removed 5 bases at V and 6 bases at J, with 17 bases between. This CDR3 is built from 14 residues. DNA of the CDR3: TGCGCCAGCAGGATTCCGGACGTCGCAAAGACCCAGTACTTC. Its protein product is CASRIPDVAKTQYF.